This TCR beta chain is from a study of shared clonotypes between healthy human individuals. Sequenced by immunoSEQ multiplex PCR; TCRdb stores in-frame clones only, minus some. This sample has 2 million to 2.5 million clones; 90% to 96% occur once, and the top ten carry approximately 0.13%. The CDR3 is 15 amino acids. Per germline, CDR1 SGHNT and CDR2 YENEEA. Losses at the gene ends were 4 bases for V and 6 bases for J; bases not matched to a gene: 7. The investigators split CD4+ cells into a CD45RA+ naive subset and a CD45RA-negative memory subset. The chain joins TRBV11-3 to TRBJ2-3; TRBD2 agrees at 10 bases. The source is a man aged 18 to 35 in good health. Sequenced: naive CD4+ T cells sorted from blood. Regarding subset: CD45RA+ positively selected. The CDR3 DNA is TGTGCCAGCAGCTCAGTTAGCGGGGGGAGCGATACGCAGTATTTT. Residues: CASSSVSGGSDTQYF.